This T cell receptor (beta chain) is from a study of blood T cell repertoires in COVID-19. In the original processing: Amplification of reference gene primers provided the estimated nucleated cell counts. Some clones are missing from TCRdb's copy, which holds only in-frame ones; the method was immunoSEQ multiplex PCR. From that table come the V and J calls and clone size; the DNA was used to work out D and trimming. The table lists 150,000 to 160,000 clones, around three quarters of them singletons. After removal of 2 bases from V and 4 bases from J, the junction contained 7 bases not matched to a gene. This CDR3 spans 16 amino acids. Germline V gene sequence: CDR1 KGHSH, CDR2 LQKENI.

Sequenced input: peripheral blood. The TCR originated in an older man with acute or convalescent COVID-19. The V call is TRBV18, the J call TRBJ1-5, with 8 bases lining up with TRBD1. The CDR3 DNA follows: TGTGCCAGCTCACCAGCGGACAGGGTCGGGAATCAGCCCCAGCATTTT. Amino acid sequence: CASSPADRVGNQPQHF. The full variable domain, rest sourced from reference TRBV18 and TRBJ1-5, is NAGVMQNPRHLVRRRGQEARLRCSPMKGHSHVYWYRQLPEEGLKFMVYLQKENIIDESGMPKERFSAEFPKEGPSILRIQQVVRGDSAAYFCASSPADRVGNQPQHFGDGTRLSIL.